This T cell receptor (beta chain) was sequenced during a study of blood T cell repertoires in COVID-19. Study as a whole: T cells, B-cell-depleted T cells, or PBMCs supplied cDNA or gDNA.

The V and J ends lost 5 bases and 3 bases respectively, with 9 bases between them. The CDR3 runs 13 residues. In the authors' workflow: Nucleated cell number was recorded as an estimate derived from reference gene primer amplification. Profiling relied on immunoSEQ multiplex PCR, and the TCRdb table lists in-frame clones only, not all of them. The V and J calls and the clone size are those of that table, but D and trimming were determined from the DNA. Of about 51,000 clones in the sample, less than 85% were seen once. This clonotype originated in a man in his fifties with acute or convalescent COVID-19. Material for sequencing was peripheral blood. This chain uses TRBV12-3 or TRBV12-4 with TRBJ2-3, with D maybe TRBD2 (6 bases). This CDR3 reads CASSTRGTDTQYF. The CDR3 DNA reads TGTGCCAGCAGTACCCGGGGGACAGATACGCAGTATTTT.